A single sample gave rise to the 28 T cell receptor beta chains below, sequenced in a study of T cell responses to AZD1222 COVID-19 vaccine. The repertoire was sequenced with immunoSEQ multiplex PCR; TCRdb's copy has only in-frame clones and lacks some. The sample yields 95,000 to 150,000 clones, roughly 92% seen once. Sequences were derived from peripheral blood, sampled on day 0 of AZD1222 vaccination. The receptors stem from an adult in good health.

CDR3 residues: CASSLNPGGGSTDTQYF. DNA of the CDR3: TGCGCCAGCAGCCTAAACCCAGGGGGAGGGAGCACAGATACGCAGTATTTT. The genes are TRBV5-1 and TRBJ2-3, with D perhaps TRBD1 or TRBD2 (7 bases each). This CDR3 has 17 residues. The V and J ends lost 4 bases and 0 bases respectively, with 18 bases between them. Germline assignment: CDR1 SGHRS and CDR2 YFSETQ.

The rearrangement uses TRBV5-1 and TRBJ1-5, with D hard to call. Trimming removed 0 bases at V and 2 bases at J, with 9 bases between. The CDR3 is made up of 15 amino acids. CDR1 SGHRS and CDR2 YFSETQ come from the germline V gene. The CDR3 here is CASSLEPGGNQPQHF. As DNA, the CDR3 is TGCGCCAGCAGCTTGGAGCCAGGCGGCAATCAGCCCCAGCATTTT.

The rearrangement uses TRBV3-1 (or the pseudogene TRBV3-2) and TRBJ1-4, with TRBD1 as a possible D gene (6 bases). V was trimmed by 1 base and J by 8 bases, leaving 14 bases between them. CDR3 size: 15 residues. CDR1 and CDR2 (germline): LGHDT, YNNKEL (reference sequence). CDR3 protein: CASSQVLQGSEKLFF. The CDR3 DNA reads as TGTGCCAGCAGCCAAGTTCTCCAGGGGTCGGAAAAACTGTTTTTT.

In DNA, the CDR3 is TGTGCCAGCAGCCCAGGTTTTGGCACTGAAGCTTTCTTT. It codes for CASSPGFGTEAFF. The chain carries TRBV11-3 and TRBJ1-1; the D is unclear. The CDR3 loop spans 13 amino acids. The germline gives CDR1 SGHNT, CDR2 YENEEA. V lost 5 bases to trimming and J lost 4 bases, with 11 bases between them.

The genes are TRBV5-8 and TRBJ2-7, with TRBD1 matching 10 bases. Trimming took 6 bases from V and 2 from J; bases not matched to a gene: 5. Looked up from germline, CDR1 is SGHTS and CDR2 is YDEGEE. This CDR3 is built from 14 residues. The CDR3 spells CASTPGQGPYEQYF. For the CDR3, the DNA is TGTGCCAGCACCCCGGGACAGGGGCCCTACGAGCAGTACTTC.

The chain joins TRBV3-1 (or the pseudogene TRBV3-2) to TRBJ2-1, with 8 positions matching TRBD2. Germline V gene lookup returns CDR1 LGHDT and CDR2 YNNKEL (reference sequence). The CDR3 has 15 amino acids. Trimming removed 2 bases from V and 3 bases from J; junction bases left unmatched: 3. DNA for the CDR3: TGTGCCAGCAGCCAAAAACGGGGGGGCTACAATGAGCAGTTCTTC. Its translation is CASSQKRGGYNEQFF.

With regard to this clone: This specimen includes other DNA sequences encoding the same CDR3. The chain carries TRBV3-1 (or the pseudogene TRBV3-2) and TRBJ1-1; D might be TRBD1 (5 bases). The germline V gene has CDR1 LGHDT and CDR2 YNNKEL (reference sequence). Trimming pared 0 bases from V and 1 base from J, leaving 9 bases between. The CDR3 has 15 residues. DNA for the CDR3: TGTGCCAGCAGCCAAGAGGGGACGGGGAACACTGAAGCTTTCTTT. Protein product: CASSQEGTGNTEAFF.

This chain connects TRBV27 to TRBJ1-6; 8 bases agree with TRBD1. V lost 2 bases, J lost 9 bases, and 9 bases stayed unmatched. The CDR3 is 16 residues long. Germline assignment: CDR1 MNHEY and CDR2 SMNVEV (reference sequence). The CDR3 loop is CASSLEGQGGFSPLHF. In DNA, the CDR3 is TGTGCCAGCAGTTTAGAAGGACAGGGTGGATTTTCACCCCTCCACTTT.

This chain joins TRBV30 and TRBJ2-2; 7 bases are shared with TRBD1. The CDR3 is made up of 14 amino acids. CDR1 is GTSNPN, CDR2 SVGIG, per germline (reference sequence). Losses at the gene ends were 8 bases for V and 2 bases for J; bases not matched to a gene: 8. For the CDR3, the DNA is TGTGCCGGCAGGGCAGGGGGTAACACCGGGGAGCTGTTTTTT. The encoded protein is CAGRAGGNTGELFF.

The rearrangement links TRBV5-1 to TRBJ1-2; 11 nucleotides align to TRBD1. The CDR3 loop spans 12 amino acids. Per the germline V gene, CDR1 is SGHRS and CDR2 is YFSETQ. With V trimmed by 7 bases and J by 11 bases, 7 bases remained unmatched. In DNA, the CDR3 is TGCGCCAGCGGGAGGACAGGGGGCAATTACACCTTC. Its protein product is CASGRTGGNYTF.

The rearrangement uses TRBV11-2 and TRBJ1-6; TRBD1 might be the D (5 bases). Germline values: CDR1 SGHAT, CDR2 FQNNGV. The ends were cut back, 4 bases at V and 5 bases at J, with 15 bases in the middle. The CDR3 is 16 residues long. The CDR3 sequence is CASSSRGGKDNSPLHF. The DNA for the CDR3 is TGTGCCAGCAGCTCACGGGGGGGGAAGGATAATTCACCCCTCCACTTT.

The rearrangement uses TRBV7-2 and TRBJ1-3; D is possibly TRBD1 (6 bases). V gave up 5 bases and J gave up 4 bases, with 12 bases separating them. The germline V gene has CDR1 SGHTA and CDR2 FQGNSA. This CDR3 is 14 amino acids long. The CDR3 protein is CASSLTGWGNTIYF. DNA for the CDR3: TGTGCCAGCAGCCTGACAGGCTGGGGAAACACCATATATTTT.

The genes are TRBV3-1 (or the pseudogene TRBV3-2) and TRBJ1-5; 8 nucleotides match TRBD1. This CDR3 region has 17 residues. The germline V gene has CDR1 LGHDT and CDR2 YNNKEL (reference sequence). V dropped 3 bases and J dropped 3; count of bases not matched to a gene: 10. The CDR3 loop reads CASSHHLGQENNQPQHF. For the CDR3, the DNA is TGTGCCAGCAGCCACCATCTGGGACAGGAGAACAATCAGCCCCAGCATTTT.

The rearrangement joins TRBV3-1 (or the pseudogene TRBV3-2) to TRBJ2-3; tentatively, D is TRBD1 or TRBD2 (5 bases each). V lost 4 bases and J lost 2, with 7 bases in between. The CDR3 is 13 residues long. Germline V lookup: CDR1 LGHDT, CDR2 YNNKEL (reference sequence). The CDR3 reads CASSPGTTDTQYF. The CDR3 region has the DNA TGTGCCAGCAGCCCCGGGACCACAGATACGCAGTATTTT.

This chain links TRBV20-1 with TRBJ1-4, with D uncertain. The CDR3 contains 13 residues. Germline V gene lookup returns CDR1 DFQATT and CDR2 SNEGSKA (reference sequence). V was shortened by 5 bases and J by 3 bases, with 10 bases between the two germline ends. CDR3 loop: CSAREAANEKLFF. The CDR3 DNA reads as TGCAGTGCTCGTGAGGCAGCTAATGAAAAACTGTTTTTT.

Written as DNA, the CDR3 is TGTGCCAGCAGTGACAGGCGGGAGGGCCAAAATGAGCAGTTCTTC. The encoded protein is CASSDRREGQNEQFF. The J gene is TRBJ2-1, the V gene TRBV6-4; the match to TRBD2 covers 9 bases. The germline V gene has CDR1 MRHNA and CDR2 SNTAGT. The CDR3 spans 15 residues. Unmatched junction bases numbered 6, after V lost 2 bases and J lost 7 bases.

The chain recombines TRBV6-2 or TRBV6-3 with TRBJ1-5; no clear D. Germline-derived CDR1 and CDR2 are MNHEY and SVGEGT. The V end was cut by 0 bases, the J end by 1 base, with 4 bases between. CDR3 length equals 14 residues. The DNA of the CDR3 is TGTGCCAGCAGTTACTCGGGGAGCAATCAGCCCCAGCATTTT. Translating it yields CASSYSGSNQPQHF.

V usage is TRBV18 and J usage is TRBJ1-6, with D possibly matching TRBD1 (5 bases). CDR1 and CDR2 from the germline V gene are KGHSH and LQKENI. This CDR3 is 14 amino acids long. Trimming left V 6 bases short and J 8 bases short, with 14 bases between. For the CDR3, the DNA is TGTGCCAGCTCGCCAGGGTATCGGGATTCACCCCTCCACTTT. It specifies CASSPGYRDSPLHF. Drawing the rest from reference TRBV18 and TRBJ1-6, the complete variable domain is NAGVMQNPRHLVRRRGQEARLRCSPMKGHSHVYWYRQLPEEGLKFMVYLQKENIIDESGMPKERFSAEFPKEGPSILRIQQVVRGDSAAYFCASSPGYRDSPLHFGNGTRLTVT.

The chain is built from TRBV7-9 and TRBJ1-1; D is undetermined. Trimming cost V 0 bases and J 1 base, with 9 bases left between them. Germline V lookup: CDR1 SEHNR, CDR2 FQNEAQ (reference sequence). The CDR3 runs 15 residues. The CDR3 spells CASSLARAGNTEAFF. The CDR3 coding sequence is TGTGCCAGCAGCTTAGCCCGGGCGGGGAACACTGAAGCTTTCTTT. Supplemented by reference TRBV7-9 and TRBJ1-1, the full variable domain reads DTGVSQNPRHKITKRGQNVTFRCDPISEHNRLYWYRQTLGQGPEFLTYFQNEAQLEKSRLLSDRFSAERPKGSFSTLEIQRTEQGDSAMYLCASSLARAGNTEAFFGQGTRLTVV.

The chain couples TRBV19 to TRBJ1-3; D is uncertain. V lost 6 bases and J lost 2, with 8 bases in between. The CDR3 totals 13 residues. The V gene's germline CDR1 is LNHDA and CDR2 SQIVND (reference sequence). CDR3 sequence (DNA): TGTGCCAGTAGGGTGGGCGCTGGAAACACCATATATTTT. Translation gives CASRVGAGNTIYF.

The chain joins TRBV7-2 to TRBJ1-2, with 7 bases fitting TRBD1. Germline V gene sequence: CDR1 SGHTA, CDR2 FQGNSA. The CDR3 covers 14 residues. V shed 5 bases, J shed 4 bases, and the junction held 7 bases outside the gene matches. CDR3 residues: CASSERQGSYGYTF. The CDR3 DNA reads TGTGCCAGCAGCGAAAGACAGGGATCCTATGGCTACACCTTC.

This chain links TRBV30 with TRBJ1-5, with D hard to call. V was pared by 0 bases and J by 10 bases, with 13 bases between. This CDR3 has 13 residues. The V gene's germline CDR1 is GTSNPN and CDR2 SVGIG (reference sequence). CDR3 nucleotides: TGTGCCTGGAGTGTACTAGGCCGGGAACCCCAGCATTTT. It encodes CAWSVLGREPQHF.

CDR3 in amino acids: CASSQGVAVSTDTQYF. The CDR3 DNA reads TGCGCCAGCAGCCAAGGCGTAGCGGTGAGCACAGATACGCAGTATTTT. The chain carries TRBV4-1 and TRBJ2-3, with D possibly being TRBD2 (6 bases). This CDR3 is 16 amino acids long. Germline-derived CDR1 and CDR2 are MGHRA and YSYEKL. Trimming cost V 1 base and J 0 bases, with 11 bases left between them.

V usage is TRBV30 and J usage is TRBJ1-5, with TRBD1 matching 10 bases. J lost 1 base, V lost 6 bases, and 15 bases had no gene match. This CDR3 has 18 amino acids. Germline V gives CDR1 GTSNPN, CDR2 SVGIG (reference sequence). In nucleotides, the CDR3 is TGTGCCTGTAAAGATCCGGGACAGGGGACTTGGAGCAATCAGCCCCAGCATTTT. This gives the protein CACKDPGQGTWSNQPQHF. The variable domain in full, with the rest retrieved from reference TRBV30 and TRBJ1-5, is SQTIHQWPATLVQPVGSPLSLECTVEGTSNPNLYWYRQAAGRGLQLLFYSVGIGQISSEVPQNLSASRPQDRQFILSSKKLLLSDSGFYLCACKDPGQGTWSNQPQHFGDGTRLSIL.

The chain has TRBV19 and TRBJ1-4, with D hard to call. Trimming cost V 0 bases and J 7 bases, with 12 bases left between them. The CDR3 covers 15 residues. Germline loops: CDR1 LNHDA, CDR2 SQIVND (reference sequence). The CDR3 sequence is CASSIEGPLGEKLFF. The CDR3 region has the DNA TGTGCCAGTAGTATAGAAGGACCGCTGGGTGAAAAACTGTTTTTT.

The chain employs TRBV3-1 (or the pseudogene TRBV3-2) and TRBJ2-7, with a tentative D call TRBD1 (6 bases). The CDR3 has 18 amino acids. Germline assignment: CDR1 LGHDT and CDR2 YNNKEL (reference sequence). The V end lost 2 bases, the J end lost 3 bases, and 23 bases lay between the germline ends. The CDR3 sequence is CASSQSTTGRAPFYEQYV. The CDR3 coding sequence is TGTGCCAGCAGCCAATCCACCACAGGGCGTGCCCCCTTCTACGAGCAGTACGTC.

The CDR3 DNA sequence: TGTGCCAGCAGTGAGTCTCTAGACAATGAGCAGTTCTTC. Amino acid sequence: CASSESLDNEQFF. This chain connects TRBV2 to TRBJ2-1, with D hard to call. Germline lookup yields CDR1 SNHLY and CDR2 FYNNEI. Trimming stripped 3 bases from V and 5 bases from J, with 8 bases between. The CDR3 spans 13 residues.

The chain employs TRBV4-1 and TRBJ2-2; weak D call: TRBD2 (5 bases). There are 15 residues in the CDR3. Germline lookup yields CDR1 MGHRA and CDR2 YSYEKL. V was shortened by 1 base and J by 3 bases, with 9 bases between the two germline ends. As DNA, the CDR3 is TGCGCCAGCAGCCAAGGAGAGGGAGACACCGGGGAGCTGTTTTTT. This codes for CASSQGEGDTGELFF.